Below, 22 T cell receptor beta chains from the same sample are listed, as sequenced in a study of blood T cell repertoires in COVID-19 (dated by TCRdb to 2020 to 2022). The library came from the immunoSEQ multiplex PCR assay. TCRdb took this table from immuneACCESS and kept in-frame rearrangements with V and J called. Such tables lack part of the clones; where checked against another copy, unresolved V genes explain under half of the gap, and the rest is unexplained. Present in this sample are approximately 52,000 clones, approximately 90% of which were seen just once. 14% of the sample is held by the ten biggest clonotypes. The sequenced sample was peripheral blood. Receptor source: a man between 65 and 85 years old with acute or convalescent COVID-19.

This rearrangement joins TRBV6-4 to TRBJ2-7, with no clear D. CDR1 is MRHNA, CDR2 SNTAGT, per germline. Trimming pared 4 bases from V and 6 bases from J, leaving 13 bases between. The CDR3 is 13 amino acids. The CDR3 is CASSASLTTEQYF. DNA of the CDR3: TGTGCCAGCAGTGCCAGTCTCACTACCGAGCAGTACTTC.

The chain employs TRBV19 and TRBJ1-1; a possible D gene is TRBD1 (5 bases). V shed 3 bases and J shed 5 bases, with 7 bases lying between them. The CDR3 covers 12 residues. Germline CDR1 is LNHDA and CDR2 is SQIVND (reference sequence). CDR3: CASSIRGTEAFF. For the CDR3, the DNA is TGTGCCAGTAGTATCCGGGGGACTGAAGCTTTCTTT.

The chain employs TRBV12-3 or TRBV12-4 and TRBJ2-1; D is uncertain. Trimming pared 1 base from V and 9 bases from J, leaving 4 bases between. The CDR3 length is 11 residues. This CDR3 reads CASSLVSEQFF. The CDR3 DNA reads as TGTGCCAGCAGTTTAGTCAGTGAGCAGTTCTTC.

The chain has TRBV4-1 and TRBJ2-3; 9 nucleotides align to TRBD2. J gave up 3 bases and V 0 bases, and 7 bases lay outside the gene matches. Germline V lookup: CDR1 MGHRA, CDR2 YSYEKL. CDR3 length: 17 residues. CDR3 sequence: CASSQDSAGGPTDTQYF. As DNA, the CDR3 is TGCGCCAGCAGCCAAGATTCGGCGGGAGGGCCGACAGATACGCAGTATTTT.

The chain uses TRBV11-3 and TRBJ2-2; D is possibly TRBD1 (5 bases). Germline V lookup: CDR1 SGHNT, CDR2 YENEEA. Trimming took 5 bases from V and 7 from J, leaving 17 bases between them. There are 15 residues in the CDR3. CDR3 nucleotide sequence: TGTGCCAGCAGCGTAGGGGTTGGGGCTATCGGGGAGCTGTTTTTT. This encodes CASSVGVGAIGELFF. Full variable domain (remainder filled in from reference TRBV11-3 and TRBJ2-2): EAGVVQSPRYKIIEKKQPVAFWCNPISGHNTLYWYLQNLGQGPELLIRYENEEAVDDSQLPKDRFSAERLKGVDSTLKIQPAELGDSAVYLCASSVGVGAIGELFFGEGSRLTVL.

The chain recombines TRBV6-2 or TRBV6-3 with TRBJ1-5, with D possibly TRBD1 on 5 matching bases. V was shortened by 0 bases and J by 9 bases, with 12 bases between the two germline ends. Per the germline V gene, CDR1 is MNHEY and CDR2 is SVGEGT. The CDR3 has 14 residues. CDR3 residues: CASSYSGVRPPQHF. CDR3 nucleotides: TGTGCCAGCAGTTACTCAGGGGTTCGTCCGCCCCAGCATTTT.

The chain employs TRBV5-3 and TRBJ1-3, with D tentatively TRBD1 (6 bases). TRBV5-3 has ORF status, its function being uncertain. The CDR3 extends over 16 amino acids. Trimming stripped 3 bases from V and 0 bases from J, with 13 bases between. The CDR3 reads CARSSGQKVSGNTIYF. CDR3 coding DNA: TGTGCCAGAAGCTCAGGACAGAAAGTCTCTGGAAACACCATATATTTT.

The chain joins TRBV5-5 to TRBJ1-1; 12 bases fit TRBD1. Germline trimming cut 4 bases from V and 5 bases from J; bases unmatched to any gene: 6. The CDR3 contains 15 residues. The germline V gene encodes CDR1 SGHKS and CDR2 YYEKEE (reference sequence). The DNA for the CDR3 is TGTGCCAGCAGCCCAAGGGACAGGGGGCGAACTGAAGCTTTCTTT. This encodes CASSPRDRGRTEAFF.

The rearrangement joins TRBV5-1 to TRBJ2-2; 12 nucleotides agree with TRBD1. The CDR3 spans 17 residues. Trimming cost V 6 bases and J 11 bases; bases outside gene matches: 17. Germline values: CDR1 SGHRS, CDR2 YFSETQ. CDR3 sequence: CASTTSGTGGRWVELFF. The CDR3 nucleotides are TGCGCCAGCACTACCTCGGGGACAGGGGGCCGTTGGGTAGAGCTGTTTTTT.

DNA of the CDR3: TGTGCCAGCAGTCGACAGGGCGTCTACACCTTC. Translating gives CASSRQGVYTF. The chain employs TRBV3-1 (or the pseudogene TRBV3-2) and TRBJ1-2, with 7 bases matching TRBD1. The CDR3 loop spans 11 amino acids. Looked up from germline, CDR1 is LGHDT and CDR2 is YNNKEL (reference sequence). V shed 6 bases and J 10 bases; nucleotides not matched to a gene: 5.

The chain combines TRBV6-4 with TRBJ1-2, with D possibly being TRBD1 (5 bases). Per germline, CDR1 MRHNA and CDR2 SNTAGT. V gave up 2 bases and J gave up 5 bases, with 9 bases separating them. There are 13 residues in the CDR3. The CDR3 DNA is TGTGCCAGCAGTGACGGGGCTGATTATGGCTACACCTTC. Amino acid sequence: CASSDGADYGYTF.

The chain recombines TRBV15 with TRBJ1-2; TRBD1 agrees at 11 bases. The CDR3 length is 16 residues. J gave up 7 bases and V 0 bases, and 7 bases lay outside the gene matches. CDR1 is LNHNV, CDR2 YYDKDF, per germline (reference sequence). CDR3 loop: CATSREYGQGALGYTF. CDR3 nucleotides: TGTGCCACCAGCAGAGAATACGGACAGGGGGCTCTTGGCTACACCTTC. The full variable domain, rest sourced from reference TRBV15 and TRBJ1-2, is DAMVIQNPRYQVTQFGKPVTLSCSQTLNHNVMYWYQQKSSQAPKLLFHYYDKDFNNEADTPDNFQSRRPNTSFCFLDIRSPGLGDTAMYLCATSREYGQGALGYTFGSGTRLTVV.

This sequence joins TRBV24-1 and TRBJ1-5; the D gene is possibly TRBD1 (5 bases). This CDR3 is built from 12 residues. The germline gives CDR1 KGHDR, CDR2 SFDVKD. V was cut by 7 bases and J by 2 bases, with 5 bases left in between. DNA of the CDR3: TGTGCCACCAGCAGGGGCAATCAGCCCCAGCATTTT. This gives the protein CATSRGNQPQHF.

The chain has TRBV14 and TRBJ2-5; a possible D gene is TRBD2 (5 bases). Germline V lookup: CDR1 SGHDN, CDR2 FVKESK. V was cut by 0 bases and J by 1 base, with 15 bases left in between. The CDR3 is 17 amino acids. Written as DNA, the CDR3 is TGTGCCAGCAGCCAAGACATTCGGGGAGCCCGCCAAGAGACCCAGTACTTC. The encoded protein is CASSQDIRGARQETQYF. Full variable domain (outside the CDR3, taken from reference TRBV14 and TRBJ2-5): EAGVTQFPSHSVIEKGQTVTLRCDPISGHDNLYWYRRVMGKEIKFLLHFVKESKQDESGMPNNRFLAERTGGTYSTLKVQPAELEDSGVYFCASSQDIRGARQETQYFGPGTRLLVL.

The CDR3: CASTTNQRGVWTGANVLTF. For the CDR3, the DNA is TGTGCCAGCACCACAAACCAGCGGGGGGTCTGGACTGGGGCCAACGTCCTGACTTTC. The chain joins TRBV2 to TRBJ2-6; 9 bases are a match to TRBD2. With 7 bases clipped from V and 2 bases from J, the junction kept 15 bases outside the gene matches. This CDR3 comprises 19 residues. Germline V CDR1 and CDR2: SNHLY, FYNNEI.

The J gene is TRBJ1-1, the V gene TRBV3-1 (or the pseudogene TRBV3-2); TRBD1 is a possible D gene (5 bases). Germline CDR1 is LGHDT and CDR2 is YNNKEL (reference sequence). The CDR3 has 14 residues. V dropped 0 bases and J dropped 6 bases, with 11 bases sitting between them. Here the CDR3 DNA reads TGTGCCAGCAGCCAAGACAGGGTGTTTCCTGAAGCTTTCTTT. It encodes CASSQDRVFPEAFF.

This sequence joins TRBV28 and TRBJ1-5, with a possible D match to TRBD1 (5 bases). The CDR3 runs 12 residues. Trimming cost V 7 bases and J 4 bases, with 8 bases left between them. Germline values: CDR1 MDHEN, CDR2 SYDVKM. The DNA for the CDR3 is TGTGCCAGCATGCAGGGTAATCAGCCCCAGCATTTT. This translates into CASMQGNQPQHF.

The chain recombines TRBV19 with TRBJ1-5; tentatively, D is TRBD1 (6 bases). Trimming removed 4 bases from V and 3 bases from J, with 16 bases in between. CDR3 length equals 16 residues. The germline V gene encodes CDR1 LNHDA and CDR2 SQIVND (reference sequence). CDR3 sequence reads: CASSSLDRQINQPQHF. In DNA, the CDR3 is TGTGCCAGTAGTAGCCTGGACAGACAAATCAATCAGCCCCAGCATTTT.

V usage is TRBV7-2 and J usage is TRBJ2-1, with D tentatively TRBD2 (5 bases). The ends were cut back, 8 bases at V and 4 bases at J, with 12 bases in the middle. The germline gives CDR1 SGHTA, CDR2 FQGNSA. The length of the CDR3 is 13 residues. CDR3 nucleotides: TGTGCCAGCCGTCGACTACCATACAATGAGCAGTTCTTC. This sequence encodes CASRRLPYNEQFF.

J is TRBJ1-4 and V is TRBV18; TRBD1 aligns across 8 bases. From germline, CDR1 is KGHSH and CDR2 LQKENI. The CDR3 is made up of 14 amino acids. V was clipped by 3 bases and J by 5 bases; unmatched bases: 2. The CDR3 DNA reads TGTGCCAGCTCACCGACAGGGGCCAATGAAAAACTGTTTTTT. This translates into CASSPTGANEKLFF.

The V and J genes are TRBV24-1 and TRBJ1-3, with D perhaps TRBD1 (5 bases). Trimming took 4 bases from V and 0 from J, leaving 9 bases between them. CDR3 length: 15 residues. CDR1 is KGHDR and CDR2 is SFDVKD in the germline V gene. DNA for the CDR3: TGTGCCACCAGTGACCCGACAGTCTCTGGAAACACCATATATTTT. It encodes CATSDPTVSGNTIYF.

The J gene is TRBJ2-3, the V gene TRBV4-1; D may be TRBD2 (6 bases). CDR1 is MGHRA, CDR2 YSYEKL, per germline. CDR3 size: 15 residues. The V end lost 0 bases, the J end lost 2 bases, and 9 bases lay between the germline ends. The CDR3 region has the DNA TGCGCCAGCAGCCAAGAGGGGGACTCCACAGATACGCAGTATTTT. Amino acid sequence: CASSQEGDSTDTQYF.